Detailed here is one T cell receptor (beta chain). Its antigen is unknown. The CDR3 ends on some other residue instead of the conserved phenylalanine or tryptophan, so this is likely a read error. These data are taken from a study of tumor-infiltrating lymphocytes in primary liver carcinoma (dated by TCRdb to the late 2010s). The study in broad terms: The five patients, three men and two women aged 30 to 69 years, had hepatocellular carcinoma (four) or combined HCC and intrahepatic cholangiocarcinoma (one). TCRbeta repertoire sequencing, expression microarrays and whole-exome sequencing were combined in the study across five regions of each liver tumor, with adjacent normal tissue and blood also included. TCRbeta repertoire sequencing covered about 35 specimens from 5 patients: 25 tumor regions, 5 adjacent noncancerous liver tissues and 5 peripheral blood samples. The five patients had tumors staged T1-T3 N0M0, with maximum diameters ranging from roughly 4 to 10 cm. Repertoires from technical replicates were highly reproducible, with mean shared-clone rates approximately 0.9 and correlation coefficients above 0.95. Each sample produced about 3.65 to 7.5 million productive TCRbeta reads, and read depth showed no significant difference between tissue types. To link TCRbeta repertoire diversity with the local molecular phenotype, the 25 or so tumor region samples were profiled using Agilent mRNA microarrays.

On the study overall, not on this receptor specifically: Just about 7.5-24% of top clones turned up in all five regions of a tumor, which suggests spatial heterogeneity among tumor-infiltrating T cells. The top 250 clones made up a significantly larger repertoire fraction in tumors than in blood (p = 0.039). With just 4 to 6 patients in the study, the authors point out that the findings should be validated in a larger study. Because only the TCR beta chain was sequenced and unpaired alpha chains were not captured, true repertoire diversity is likely underestimated. Consistent with antigen-driven expansion, pairs of tumor regions showed higher repertoire overlap (mean roughly 36%) than either tumor-adjacent pairs (roughly 17%) or tumor-blood pairs (roughly 14%). Bulk unsorted samples precluded comparing CD4+ and CD8+ T cell repertoires.

TCRbeta-specific cDNA was reverse-transcribed from about 500 ng total RNA using a constant-region primer and ProtoScript II reverse transcriptase. TCRbeta libraries were built with three nested multiplex PCR rounds, a slightly modified ARM-PCR procedure. A final 25-cycle PCR with Deep VentR polymerase added sample barcodes and Illumina adapters. Before sequencing, amplicons of 200-500 bp were purified from gel using a QIAquick gel extraction kit. TCRbeta amplicons were sequenced on an Illumina HiSeq 2500 with 250-bp paired-end reads. On the study's bioinformatics: To recover full CDR3 sequences, reads were quality-trimmed using Trimmomatic v0.33 and paired reads were then merged using FLASH v1.2.11. V, D and J germline segments were assigned to the rearranged TCRbeta sequences using MiGEC v1.2.1b. VDJtools v1.0.0 computed clonotype statistics and Shannon-Wiener diversity indices. Except for diversity analysis, only each sample's 250 most abundant clonotypes were used in subsequent analyses to reduce sampling bias. TCRdb cleaned the public reads at Q25 with fastp, built clones with MiXCR and kept in-frame beta chains. Duplicate CDR3 protein sequences are folded into a single record with the most common DNA and genes. TCRdb's processing, not the study's, gives the V and J calls here. In all, the sample holds some 43,000 distinct CDR3 sequences, and approximately 70% of those were seen once. Roughly 29% of the sample is held by the ten biggest clonotypes.

Total RNA and DNA were co-extracted without cell sorting from about 19-30 mg of bulk tissue using the AllPrep DNA/RNA mini kit. Surgical resection was performed in China between 2015 and 2016 on about 5 patients with histopathologically diagnosed primary liver carcinoma. At the time of sampling, the patients were treatment-naive and had chronic HBV infection. Each tumor was sampled at five spatially separated regions: the superior, inferior, left-lateral and right-lateral poles and the tumor centre. According to histology, viable tumor cells made up more than 90% of every tumor sample. Fresh tumor and adjacent tissue pieces were bisected, with one half stored in RNAlater at -80 degrees C and the other half sent for histology. The sequenced sample was liver tumor tissue from sampling region 5. What this sample's cell subset or site label stands for: tumor region T5, tumor centre. The TCR sequence derives from a man between 40 and 49 years old with primary liver carcinoma and hepatitis B virus infection.

This receptor has the CDR3 CASSEQQVTYEQYS. The nucleotide sequence reads as follows: TGTGCCAGCAGTGAACAACAGGTCACCTACGAACAGTACTCC. This receptor chain uses TRBV6-1 and TRBJ2-7; TRBD1 is possibly the D segment (5 matching bases). The CDR3 is 14 residues long, counting both termini. Only the CDR3 portion is preserved as DNA: 42 bases, with reading frame beginning at the first base. CDR1 is given as MNHNS and CDR2 as SASEGT, both from the germline V gene.